These T cell receptor beta chains were read from a single sample in a study of cytomegalovirus exposure and HLA in healthy donors. The assay was immunoSEQ multiplex PCR, and TCRdb's table has in-frame clones only and misses some. The sample consists of 65,000 or so clones, approximately 60% of them appearing once. The sequenced material came from PBMCs. These receptors all stem from a man in his thirties or forties in good health and CMV-seronegative. CDR3s include the opening cysteine and the closing phenylalanine or tryptophan. The D gene is left open where the match is weak. Rows give clone size only sometimes, using once, few, many, or a class for an expanded clone.

TRBV7-7	.	TRBJ2-3	.	CASSLNYVDTQYF	TGTGCCAGCAGCCTCAACTACGTAGATACGCAGTATTTT
TRBV7-2	few	TRBJ2-5	TRBD2	CASSLRGGPETQYF	TGTGCCAGCAGCCTACGGGGGGGCCCCGAGACCCAGTACTTC
TRBV13	.	TRBJ2-3	.	CASSQTPQGNTDTQYF	TGTGCCAGCAGCCAAACCCCACAGGGTAACACAGATACGCAGTATTTT
TRBV6-5	few	TRBJ2-3	.	CASSSTGTSTDTQYF	TGTGCCAGCAGTTCGACAGGGACTAGCACAGATACGCAGTATTTT
TRBV19	.	TRBJ1-4	.	CASSIARVNEKLFF	TGTGCCAGTAGTATAGCCAGGGTGAATGAAAAACTGTTTTTT
TRBV5-1	few	TRBJ2-1	TRBD2	CASSAGGILNEQFF	TGCGCCAGCAGCGCGGGGGGAATCCTCAATGAGCAGTTCTTC
TRBV29-1	.	TRBJ2-2	TRBD1	CSAGTGGSGELFF	TGCAGCGCCGGGACAGGGGGCTCCGGGGAGCTGTTTTTT
TRBV5-1	.	TRBJ2-3	.	CASSIGGLHTDTQYF	TGCGCCAGCAGCATCGGGGGGCTGCACACAGATACGCAGTATTTT
TRBV5-1	.	TRBJ2-7	TRBD1	CASSSLPGTGTYEQYF	TGCGCCAGCAGCTCCCTCCCCGGGACAGGGACCTACGAGCAGTACTTC
TRBV11-2	few	TRBJ1-2	.	CASSRPPGTEGYTF	TGTGCCAGCAGCCGACCGCCCGGGACTGAGGGCTACACCTTC